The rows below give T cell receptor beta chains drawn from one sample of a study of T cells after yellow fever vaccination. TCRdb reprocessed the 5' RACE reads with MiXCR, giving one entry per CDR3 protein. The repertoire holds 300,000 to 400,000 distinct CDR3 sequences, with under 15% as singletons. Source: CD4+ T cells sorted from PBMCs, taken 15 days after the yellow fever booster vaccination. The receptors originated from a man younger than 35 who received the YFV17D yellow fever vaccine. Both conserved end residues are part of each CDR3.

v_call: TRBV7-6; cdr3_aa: CASRASGGLLGETQYF
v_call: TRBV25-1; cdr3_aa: CASRGQGYGYTF
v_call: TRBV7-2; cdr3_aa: CASSLVRLVRGNEQFF
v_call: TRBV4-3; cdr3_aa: CASSRGPGGETLHF
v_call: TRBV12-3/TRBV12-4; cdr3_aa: CASSQSGGYRTQYF
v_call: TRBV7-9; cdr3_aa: CASSLDRGAGYTF
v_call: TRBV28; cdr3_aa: CASKSWGRNTEAFF
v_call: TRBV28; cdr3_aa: CASSLGQSPTQYF
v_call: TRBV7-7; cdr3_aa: CASSSGLAVSDTQYF
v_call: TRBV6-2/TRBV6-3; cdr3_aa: CASSSWGLGYTF
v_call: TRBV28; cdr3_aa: CASSIRQGAGGNTIYF
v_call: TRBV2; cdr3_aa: CASLRDTLNTEAFF
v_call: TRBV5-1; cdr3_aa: CASSTETGWRTEAFF
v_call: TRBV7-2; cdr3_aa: CASSFVRGLVTETQYF
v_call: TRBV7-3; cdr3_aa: CASSLDGGEWNGYTF
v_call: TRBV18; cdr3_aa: CASSPPQRPREAFF